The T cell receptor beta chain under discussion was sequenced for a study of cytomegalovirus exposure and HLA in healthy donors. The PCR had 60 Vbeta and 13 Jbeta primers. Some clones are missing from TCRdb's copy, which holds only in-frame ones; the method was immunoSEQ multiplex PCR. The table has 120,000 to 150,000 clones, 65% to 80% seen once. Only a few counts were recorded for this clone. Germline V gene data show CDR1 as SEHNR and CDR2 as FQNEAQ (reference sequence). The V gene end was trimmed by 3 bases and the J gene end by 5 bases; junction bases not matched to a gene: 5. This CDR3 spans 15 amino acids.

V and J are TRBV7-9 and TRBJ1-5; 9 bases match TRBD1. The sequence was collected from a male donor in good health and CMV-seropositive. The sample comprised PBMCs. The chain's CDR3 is CASSFAGTGHQPQHF. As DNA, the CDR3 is TGTGCCAGCAGCTTCGCCGGGACAGGGCATCAGCCCCAGCATTTT. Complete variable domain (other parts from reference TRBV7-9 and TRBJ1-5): DTGVSQNPRHKITKRGQNVTFRCDPISEHNRLYWYRQTLGQGPEFLTYFQNEAQLEKSRLLSDRFSAERPKGSFSTLEIQRTEQGDSAMYLCASSFAGTGHQPQHFGDGTRLSIL.